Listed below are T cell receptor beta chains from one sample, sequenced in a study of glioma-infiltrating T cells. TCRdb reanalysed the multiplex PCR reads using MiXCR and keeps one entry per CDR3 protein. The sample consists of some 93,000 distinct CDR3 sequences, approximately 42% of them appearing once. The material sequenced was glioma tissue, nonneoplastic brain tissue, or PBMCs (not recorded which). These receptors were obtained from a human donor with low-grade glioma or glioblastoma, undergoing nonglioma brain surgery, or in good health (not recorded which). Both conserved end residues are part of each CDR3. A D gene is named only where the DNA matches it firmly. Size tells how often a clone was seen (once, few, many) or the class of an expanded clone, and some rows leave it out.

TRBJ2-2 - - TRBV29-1 CSVEAGREWGGELFF TGCAGCGTTGAAGCGGGCAGGGAGTGGGGCGGGGAGCTGTTTTTT
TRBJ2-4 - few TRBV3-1 CASSREMRKERAKNIQYF TGTGCCAGCAGCCGAGAAATGCGGAAGGAAAGGGCCAAAAACATTCAGTACTTC
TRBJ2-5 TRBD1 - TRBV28 CASSGDRGGETQYF TGTGCCAGCAGTGGGGACAGGGGGGGAGAGACCCAGTACTTC
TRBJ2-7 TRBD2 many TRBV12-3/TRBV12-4 CASSLAGLAFYEQYF TGTGCCAGCAGTTTAGCGGGACTAGCGTTTTACGAGCAGTACTTC
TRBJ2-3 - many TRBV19 CASSISRLSDTQYF TGTGCCAGTAGTATAAGTCGCTTATCAGATACGCAGTATTTT
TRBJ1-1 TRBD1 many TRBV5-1 CASSTGTGGTEAFF TGCGCCAGCAGCACCGGGACAGGGGGTACTGAAGCTTTCTTT
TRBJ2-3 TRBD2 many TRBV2 CASSGQRGSSDTQYF TGTGCCAGCAGTGGCCAGCGGGGAAGTAGCGATACGCAGTATTTT
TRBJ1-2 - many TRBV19 CASSIKTGANYGYTF TGTGCCAGTAGTATCAAAACGGGAGCTAACTATGGCTACACCTTC
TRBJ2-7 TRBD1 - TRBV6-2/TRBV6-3 CASTRTGGFHEKYF TGTGCCAGCACCCGGACAGGGGGCTTCCACGAGAAATACTTC
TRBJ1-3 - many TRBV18 CASSPTHSGNTIYF TGTGCCAGCTCACCGACCCACTCTGGAAACACCATATATTTT
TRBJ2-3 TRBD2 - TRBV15 CATSRDTLAGATTDTQYF TGTGCCACCAGCAGAGATACCCTAGCGGGGGCCACCACAGATACGCAGTATTTT
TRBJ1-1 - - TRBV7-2 CASSWEGVGEAFF TGTGCCAGCAGCTGGGAGGGGGTTGGCGAAGCTTTCTTT
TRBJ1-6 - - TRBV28 CASNYRSPYNSPLHF TGTGCCAGCAATTACAGGAGCCCCTATAATTCACCCCTCCACTTT
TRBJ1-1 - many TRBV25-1 CASSSRTALEAFF TGTGCCAGCAGTTCGAGGACAGCCCTTGAAGCTTTCTTT
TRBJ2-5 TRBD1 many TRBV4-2 CASSRQSGGLGETQYF TGTGCCAGCAGCCGGCAGTCAGGGGGCCTCGGAGAGACCCAGTACTTC
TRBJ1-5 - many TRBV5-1 CASSLDGGGNQPQHF TGCGCCAGCAGCTTGGATGGGGGGGGCAATCAGCCCCAGCATTTT
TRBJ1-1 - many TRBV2 CASSFRGMNTEAFF TGTGCCAGCAGTTTCAGGGGCATGAACACTGAAGCTTTCTTT
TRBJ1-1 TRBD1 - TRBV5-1 CASSLQGRGRTEAFF TGCGCCAGCAGCTTACAGGGGCGGGGGAGGACTGAAGCTTTCTTT
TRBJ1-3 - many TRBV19 CASSTDRAGNTIYF TGTGCCAGTAGCACTGATCGCGCTGGAAACACCATATATTTT
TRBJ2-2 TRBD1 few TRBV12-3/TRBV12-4 CASTPSGGQGVGTGELFF TGTGCCAGCACTCCCTCGGGCGGTCAGGGGGTTGGTACCGGGGAGCTGTTTTTT
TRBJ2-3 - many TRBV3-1 CASAGTDTQYF TGTGCCAGCGCTGGCACAGATACGCAGTATTTT
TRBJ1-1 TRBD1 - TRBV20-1 CSALGQGAWTEAFF TGCAGTGCTTTGGGACAGGGGGCTTGGACTGAAGCTTTCTTT
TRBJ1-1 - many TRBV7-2 CASSLARNTEAFF TGTGCCAGCAGCTTAGCCCGGAACACTGAAGCTTTCTTT
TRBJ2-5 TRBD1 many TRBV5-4 CASSWDRETQYF TGTGCCAGCAGCTGGGACAGGGAGACCCAGTACTTC
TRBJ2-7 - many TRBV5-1 CASSLQGYEQYF TGCGCCAGCAGCTTGCAGGGGTACGAGCAGTACTTC
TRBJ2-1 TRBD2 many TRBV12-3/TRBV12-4 CASSLRTSIVEQFF TGTGCCAGCAGTTTGAGGACTAGCATTGTTGAGCAGTTCTTC
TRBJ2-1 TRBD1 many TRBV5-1 CASSLGQGAYNEQFF TGCGCCAGCAGCTTGGGTCAGGGGGCTTACAATGAGCAGTTCTTC
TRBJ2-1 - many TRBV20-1 CSARGTGPSYNEQFF TGCAGTGCAAGAGGAACGGGACCTTCCTACAATGAGCAGTTCTTC
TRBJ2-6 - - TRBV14 CASSQEDWGGANALTF TGTGCCAGCAGCCAGGAAGATTGGGGGGGGGCCAACGCCCTGACTTTC
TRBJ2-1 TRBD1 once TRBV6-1 CASSRGTGFYNEQFF TGTGCCAGCAGCAGGGGGACAGGCTTCTACAATGAGCAGTTCTTC
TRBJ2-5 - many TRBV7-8 CASSLDRAGQETQYF TGTGCCAGCAGCTTAGACAGGGCCGGACAAGAGACCCAGTACTTC
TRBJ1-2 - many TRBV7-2 CASGTTGYTF TGTGCCAGCGGGACAACTGGCTACACCTTC
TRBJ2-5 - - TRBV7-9 CASSLDRDRRETQYF TGTGCCAGCAGCTTAGATCGGGATAGGCGGGAGACCCAGTACTTC
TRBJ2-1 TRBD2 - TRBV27 CARNSRRLAGPNEQFF TGTGCCAGAAACAGCCGCAGACTAGCGGGACCCAATGAGCAGTTCTTC
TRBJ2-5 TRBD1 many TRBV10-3 CAIRGTGVETQYF TGTGCCATCAGAGGCACAGGGGTAGAGACCCAGTACTTC
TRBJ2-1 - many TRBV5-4 CASTNDPTYNEQFF TGTGCCAGCACCAATGACCCCACCTACAATGAGCAGTTCTTC
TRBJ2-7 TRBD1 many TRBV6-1 CASSRPTGTGNPYEQYF TGTGCCAGCAGTCGACCGACCGGGACAGGGAACCCCTACGAGCAGTACTTC
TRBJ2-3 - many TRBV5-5 CASSLQGTDTQYF TGTGCCAGCAGCTTGCAGGGGACAGATACGCAGTATTTT
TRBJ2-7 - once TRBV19 CASSITGLNKQYF TGTGCCAGTAGTATCACAGGACTTAATAAGCAGTACTTC
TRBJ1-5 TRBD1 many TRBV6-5 CASSYRQGVDQPQHF TGTGCCAGCAGTTACCGACAGGGGGTTGATCAGCCCCAGCATTTT
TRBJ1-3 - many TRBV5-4 CASSGDGNTIYF TGTGCCAGCAGCGGGGACGGAAACACCATATATTTT
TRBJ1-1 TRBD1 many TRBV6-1 CATGKGAWITEAFF TGTGCCACCGGAAAGGGGGCCTGGATCACTGAAGCTTTCTTT
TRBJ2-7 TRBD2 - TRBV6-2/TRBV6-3 CASRAGLAGGPSEQYF TGTGCCAGCAGGGCAGGACTAGCGGGAGGGCCAAGTGAGCAGTACTTC
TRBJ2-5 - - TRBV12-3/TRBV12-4 CASSFAQGWQETQYF TGTGCCAGCAGTTTCGCACAGGGTTGGCAAGAGACCCAGTACTTC
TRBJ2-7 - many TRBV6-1 CASSAYVEQYF TGTGCCAGCAGTGCATACGTCGAGCAGTACTTC
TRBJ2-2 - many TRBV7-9 CASSTGTANTGELFF TGTGCCAGCAGTACCGGGACTGCGAACACCGGGGAGCTGTTTTTT
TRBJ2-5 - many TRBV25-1 CASNPGKAPMETQYF TGTGCCAGCAATCCGGGAAAGGCCCCCATGGAGACCCAGTACTTC
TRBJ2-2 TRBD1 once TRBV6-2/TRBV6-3 CASRAGQGATGELFF TGTGCCAGCAGGGCAGGACAGGGGGCTACCGGGGAGCTGTTTTTT
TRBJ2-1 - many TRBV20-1 CSARNAAGLNNEQFF TGCAGTGCTAGAAATGCGGCGGGGTTGAACAATGAGCAGTTCTTC
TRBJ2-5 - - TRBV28 CASSFTGETQYF TGTGCCAGCAGTTTTACCGGGGAGACCCAGTACTTC
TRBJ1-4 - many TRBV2 CASRRDRSTNEKLFF TGTGCCAGCAGGAGGGACCGATCAACTAATGAAAAACTGTTTTTT
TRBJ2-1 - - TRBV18 CASSPPDGSSYNEQFF TGTGCCAGCTCACCACCGGACGGGAGCTCCTACAATGAGCAGTTCTTC